This entry lists 21 T cell receptor beta chains sequenced from one sample in a study of immune cell composition in non-small cell lung cancer (dated by TCRdb to the late 2010s). Libraries were built with the immunoSEQ multiplex PCR assay. Not all clones reach the TCRdb copy of this immuneACCESS table, which keeps in-frame sequences only. Checked studies attribute under half of the gap to unresolved V genes and leave the rest unexplained. Here the sample has around 16,000 clones; just over 75% occur a single time. The ten largest clones capture approximately 9.8% of the sample. Normal lung samples were non-adjacent lung tissue taken as far from the tumour as possible, at least 3 cm away, from the same patient. This same sample was also part of a study on CD4 T cells in lung cancer.

The material sequenced was non-adjacent lung tissue. The receptor source for this set is a human donor with non-small cell lung cancer.

The gene calls are TRBV2 and TRBJ2-5; the D call may be TRBD1 or TRBD2 (6 bases each). V gave up 6 bases and J gave up 9 bases, with 14 bases separating them. The CDR3 covers 12 residues. Germline V CDR1 and CDR2: SNHLY, FYNNEI. CDR3 region: CASRRGPDSQYF. CDR3 in DNA: TGTGCCAGCAGACGGGGGCCCGACTCCCAGTACTTC.

This clone was detected only a few times. The gene calls are TRBV27 and TRBJ2-3; D may be TRBD1 (5 bases). There are 15 residues in the CDR3. V shed 6 bases and J shed 0 bases, with 13 bases lying between them. Germline values: CDR1 MNHEY, CDR2 SMNVEV (reference sequence). The CDR3 loop reads CASRPTVISTDTQYF. The CDR3 DNA is TGTGCCAGCAGACCGACAGTGATTAGCACAGATACGCAGTATTTT.

The chain uses TRBV15 and TRBJ2-7; a possible D gene is TRBD1 (5 bases). V was clipped by 1 base and J by 0 bases, with 10 bases between them. Germline CDR1 and CDR2: LNHNV and YYDKDF (reference sequence). The CDR3 extends over 15 amino acids. This CDR3 is CATSRGTPSSYEQYF. CDR3 in DNA: TGTGCCACCAGCAGAGGGACACCGAGCTCCTACGAGCAGTACTTC.

This clone came up once. V and J are TRBV5-1 and TRBJ2-4; weak D call: TRBD1 (6 bases). The CDR3 is made up of 15 amino acids. V lost 4 bases and J 0 bases, leaving 11 bases between the germline ends. CDR1 is SGHRS, CDR2 YFSETQ, per germline. DNA of the CDR3: TGCGCCAGCAGCCAGGGGTCTCTAGCCAAAAACATTCAGTACTTC. Translation gives CASSQGSLAKNIQYF.

This chain uses TRBV7-2 with TRBJ2-3; tentatively, D is TRBD2 (7 bases). The V and J ends lost 5 bases and 0 bases respectively, with 18 bases between them. The CDR3 has 17 amino acids. The germline V gene encodes CDR1 SGHTA and CDR2 FQGNSA. The CDR3 loop is CASSHEGGKLSTDTQYF. For the CDR3, the DNA is TGTGCCAGCAGCCACGAGGGGGGGAAGCTGAGCACAGATACGCAGTATTTT.

The CDR3 sequence: CASSAGTGPYGYTF. The CDR3 DNA is TGTGCCAGCAGTGCCGGGACAGGCCCCTATGGCTACACCTTC. The gene calls are TRBV28 and TRBJ1-2; 8 nucleotides line up with TRBD1. Unmatched junction bases numbered 6, after V lost 5 bases and J lost 4 bases. This CDR3 contains 14 residues. Germline values: CDR1 MDHEN, CDR2 SYDVKM.

The chain carries TRBV7-9 and TRBJ2-3; 9 nucleotides line up with TRBD1. With V trimmed by 6 bases and J by 3 bases, 7 bases remained unmatched. The germline V gene has CDR1 SEHNR and CDR2 FQNEAQ (reference sequence). CDR3 length equals 15 residues. The CDR3: CASSSTGGETDTQYF. CDR3 nucleotides: TGTGCCAGCAGTTCTACAGGGGGCGAGACAGATACGCAGTATTTT.

V usage is TRBV28 and J usage is TRBJ1-2; a weak D match, TRBD1 (6 bases). Germline loops: CDR1 MDHEN, CDR2 SYDVKM. The V end lost 5 bases, the J end lost 8 bases, and 24 bases lay between the germline ends. This CDR3 has 16 amino acids. Here the CDR3 reads CASSLPGELPGGGYTF. Written as DNA, the CDR3 is TGTGCCAGCAGTCTACCCGGGGAACTCCCCGGGGGCGGCTACACCTTC.

This chain uses TRBV7-8 with TRBJ2-3, with 13 bases identical to TRBD2. V trimming: 5 bases; J trimming: 0 bases; junction bases outside the gene matches: 5. This CDR3 comprises 17 residues. Germline CDR1 and CDR2: SGHVS and FQNEAQ. The CDR3 DNA follows: TGTGCCAGCAGCGAACGACTAGCGGGGGGTAGCACAGATACGCAGTATTTT. Residues: CASSERLAGGSTDTQYF.

The chain couples TRBV30 to TRBJ2-5; 9 nucleotides align to TRBD2. This CDR3 spans 13 amino acids. The germline CDR1 and CDR2 sequences are GTSNPN and SVGIG (reference sequence). V lost 5 bases, J lost 5 bases, and 6 bases stayed unmatched. In DNA, the CDR3 is TGTGCCTGGGAAAGCGGGAGGCGCGAGACCCAGTACTTC. This encodes CAWESGRRETQYF.

Only one count was recorded for this clone. This rearrangement joins TRBV6-5 to TRBJ2-2; a possible D gene is TRBD1 (6 bases). V lost 5 bases and J 6 bases, leaving 13 bases between the germline ends. Germline CDR1 MNHEY, CDR2 SVGAGI. The CDR3 totals 14 residues. DNA of the CDR3: TGTGCCAGCAGTGCAACAGGGATTCCCGGGGAGCTGTTTTTT. It is translated as CASSATGIPGELFF.

The rearrangement uses TRBV28 and TRBJ1-2; no definite D call. Germline assignment: CDR1 MDHEN and CDR2 SYDVKM. The V and J ends lost 2 bases and 5 bases respectively, with 6 bases between them. CDR3 length: 12 amino acids. The CDR3 DNA sequence: TGTGCCAGCAGTTTACAGCAATATGGCTACACCTTC. Protein product: CASSLQQYGYTF.

This clone has just one count. The chain joins TRBV9 to TRBJ1-3; 11 bases align to TRBD1. The CDR3 extends over 16 amino acids. Germline V gene data show CDR1 as SGDLS and CDR2 as YYNGEE. Trimming removed 3 bases from V and 0 bases from J; junction bases left unmatched: 2. The CDR3 here is CASSAGQGASGNTIYF. CDR3 coding DNA: TGTGCCAGCAGCGCTGGACAGGGGGCCTCTGGAAACACCATATATTTT. The full variable domain, its missing parts supplied by reference TRBV9 and TRBJ1-3, is DSGVTQTPKHLITATGQRVTLRCSPRSGDLSVYWYQQSLDQGLQFLIQYYNGEERAKGNILERFSAQQFPDLHSELNLSSLELGDSALYFCASSAGQGASGNTIYFGEGSWLTVV.

The chain is built from TRBV9 and TRBJ2-1; D not certain. Germline V CDR1 and CDR2: SGDLS, YYNGEE. The CDR3 contains 15 residues. The ends were cut back, 2 bases at V and 5 bases at J, with 14 bases in the middle. DNA of the CDR3: TGTGCCAGCAGCGTGGGCCAGCCGCCTAACAATGAGCAGTTCTTC. Its protein is CASSVGQPPNNEQFF.

Relative to its sample, this clone is medium-sized. Here the CDR3 reads CASSLRTDSPLHF. In DNA, the CDR3 is TGTGCCAGCAGCCTGAGGACAGATTCACCCCTCCACTTT. The chain carries TRBV7-2 and TRBJ1-6, with TRBD1 as a possible D gene (6 bases). This CDR3 is 13 amino acids long. The V gene lost 5 bases and the J gene lost 8 bases, with 10 bases spanning the gap. Germline lookup yields CDR1 SGHTA and CDR2 FQGNSA.

The chain carries TRBV2 and TRBJ1-6; a weak D match, TRBD1 (5 bases). This CDR3 contains 12 residues. V was trimmed by 8 bases and J by 9 bases, leaving 11 bases between them. CDR1 is SNHLY and CDR2 is FYNNEI in the germline V gene. The CDR3 is CASVGTGSPLHF. CDR3 nucleotide sequence: TGTGCCAGCGTCGGGACTGGTTCACCCCTCCACTTT.

The chain carries TRBV5-4 and TRBJ1-4; weak D call: TRBD1 (6 bases). The V end lost 1 base, the J end lost 10 bases, and 17 bases lay between the germline ends. Germline CDR1 SGHNT, CDR2 YYREEE (reference sequence). This CDR3 comprises 15 residues. CDR3 protein: CASSLTTGQNLKLFF. CDR3 sequence (DNA): TGTGCCAGCAGCTTGACGACAGGTCAAAACCTAAAACTGTTTTTT. Looking up the rest from reference TRBV5-4 and TRBJ1-4 gives the full variable domain: ETGVTQSPTHLIKTRGQQVTLRCSSQSGHNTVSWYQQALGQGPQFIFQYYREEENGRGNFPPRFSGLQFPNYSSELNVNALELDDSALYLCASSLTTGQNLKLFFGSGTQLSVL.

The sample holds one count of this clone. The CDR3 sequence: CASSESAGGRYEQYF. The CDR3 DNA is TGCGCCAGCAGTGAGTCCGCAGGGGGTAGGTACGAGCAGTACTTC. The chain couples TRBV10-2 to TRBJ2-7, with 7 bases identical to TRBD1. This CDR3 contains 15 residues. The V gene end was trimmed by 0 bases and the J gene end by 4 bases; junction bases not matched to a gene: 6. CDR1 and CDR2 (germline): WSHSY, SAAADI.

This clone ranks as medium-sized. The V and J genes are TRBV5-1 and TRBJ2-5; 11 bases agree with TRBD2. The CDR3 is 15 amino acids. Germline CDR1 is SGHRS and CDR2 is YFSETQ. J gave up 6 bases and V 2 bases, and 6 bases lay outside the gene matches. CDR3 DNA: TGCGCCAGCAGCTTTAGCGGGGGGGCGGAAAAGACCCAGTACTTC. Translating it yields CASSFSGGAEKTQYF.

J is TRBJ1-2 and V is TRBV7-3, with D maybe TRBD1 (5 bases). V lost 4 bases and J 0 bases, leaving 9 bases between the germline ends. Germline values: CDR1 SGHTA, CDR2 FQGTGA. The CDR3 totals 14 residues. The CDR3 region is CASSSGGTNYGYTF. CDR3 coding DNA: TGTGCCAGCAGCTCGGGGGGTACTAACTATGGCTACACCTTC.

This chain links TRBV18 with TRBJ2-3; D ambiguous. V lost 5 bases to trimming and J lost 4 bases, with 10 bases between them. Per the germline V gene, CDR1 is KGHSH and CDR2 is LQKENI. This CDR3 is 13 amino acids long. The CDR3 coding sequence is TGTGCCAGCTCAACCTTCGCGTCAGATACGCAGTATTTT. Translation: CASSTFASDTQYF. The whole variable domain, filled in from reference TRBV18 and TRBJ2-3, reads NAGVMQNPRHLVRRRGQEARLRCSPMKGHSHVYWYRQLPEEGLKFMVYLQKENIIDESGMPKERFSAEFPKEGPSILRIQQVVRGDSAAYFCASSTFASDTQYFGPGTRLTVL.